A selection of T cell receptor beta chains follows, all from one sample in a study of blood T cell repertoires in COVID-19. Sequenced by immunoSEQ multiplex PCR; TCRdb stores in-frame clones only, minus some. The sample yields about 240,000 clones, around 86% seen once. Sequences were obtained from peripheral blood. The receptor set was obtained from a woman in her 30s who had recovered from COVID-19. Each CDR3 is given with its conserved first and last residue. Some rows mark clone size as missing; the rest say once, few, many or name a class of expanded clone.

v_gene,abundance,CDR3aa
TRBV3-1/TRBV3-2,.,CASSQVASNSPLHF
TRBV6-5,.,CASSYSGTRGYNEQFF
TRBV15,.,CATSIDRGRVGYTF
TRBV6-5,.,CASSYSSEQFF
TRBV5-8,.,CASSLAREGTDTQYF
TRBV7-2,.,CASSLGPDDYVYTF
TRBV2,.,CASSEGTGLGLTEAFF
TRBV4-2,.,CASSPPGTGEETQYF
TRBV9,.,CASSGGSGVEQFF
TRBV11-2,few,CASSSHRGQGGEQYF
TRBV27,.,CASSFQGFAEAFF
TRBV4-1,.,CASSQDSGGLGYGYTF
TRBV7-9,.,CARPGDSGNTIYF
TRBV19,few,CASSPGGEGPGTLHF
TRBV20-1,few,CGYRGGTEAFF
TRBV2,.,CAPKLGAEADTQYF
TRBV5-1,.,CASSLHTGTGAPGTQYF
TRBV7-9,.,CASSPWTGDNEQFF